The rows below give T cell receptor beta chains drawn from one sample of a study of persistence of HIV-infected CD4 T cells. Clones were read by immunoSEQ multiplex PCR, and TCRdb kept only the in-frame ones, dropping some. This sample has roughly 34,000 clones; over 80% occur once, and the top ten carry 5% to 7%. Their antigens remain unidentified. Sequences were derived from CD4+ T cells sorted from PBMCs after approximately 20-hour stimulation, sampled from a patient who received antiretroviral therapy. These receptors were taken from an adult woman with HIV who was CMV-seropositive. Both conserved end residues are part of each CDR3. The D gene is left open where the match is weak. The listing skips clone size in some rows; elsewhere it reads once, few, many or a size class.

v_call	j_call	clone_size	d_call	cdr3_nt	cdr3_aa
TRBV10-3	TRBJ2-2	once	-	TGTGCCATCAGCGGGACGGAAAACACCGGGGAGCTGTTTTTT	CAISGTENTGELFF
TRBV29-1	TRBJ2-2	-	TRBD2	TGCAGCGTTGAAGATGGAACTAGCGGACGGCTGGGGGAGCTGTTTTTT	CSVEDGTSGRLGELFF
TRBV12-3/TRBV12-4	TRBJ1-1	-	-	TGTGCCAGCACCCCGCAGGCTTACACTGAAGCTTTCTTT	CASTPQAYTEAFF
TRBV6-5	TRBJ2-1	-	TRBD1	TGTGCCAGCAGTTACGGACAGGGTACTGGTTATGAGCAGTTCTTC	CASSYGQGTGYEQFF
TRBV7-2	TRBJ2-4	-	TRBD1	TGTGCCAGCACCCACAGGGGGGTTGCCAAAAACATTCAGTACTTC	CASTHRGVAKNIQYF
TRBV28	TRBJ1-1	-	-	TGTGCCAGCAGTTTAGTATCAGATAACACTGAAGCTTTCTTT	CASSLVSDNTEAFF
TRBV28	TRBJ2-1	-	TRBD2	TGTGCCAGCAGTCCCCGGGGACTAGCGGGTCACAATGAGCAGTTCTTC	CASSPRGLAGHNEQFF
TRBV6-5	TRBJ2-2	-	-	TGTGCCAGCAGTTACGGGGAAACGAACACCGGGGAGCTGTTTTTT	CASSYGETNTGELFF
TRBV11-3	TRBJ1-6	-	-	TGTGCCAGCAGCTTAGACTTAGTAAATTCACCCCTCCACTTT	CASSLDLVNSPLHF
TRBV14	TRBJ1-2	few	-	TGTGCCAGCAGCCTAACACGGACCGGAGAGGGCTACACCTTC	CASSLTRTGEGYTF
TRBV4-1	TRBJ1-3	-	-	TGCGCCAGCAGCCAAGAGGGGGGGAGATACACCATATATTTT	CASSQEGGRYTIYF
TRBV29-1	TRBJ1-3	medium-sized	TRBD1	TGCAGCGTTGTACAGGGGAACACCATATATTTT	CSVVQGNTIYF
TRBV18	TRBJ1-4	-	-	TGTGCCAGCTCACCTCGGTCGAGCAGGGCGGATGAAAAACTGTTTTTT	CASSPRSSRADEKLFF
TRBV29-1	TRBJ1-2	-	-	TGCAGCGTTGAAGATCGTACCCAGGGTAACTATGGCTACACCTTC	CSVEDRTQGNYGYTF
TRBV30	TRBJ1-5	-	-	TGTGCCTGGAGTGGGGGGAGTCAGCCCCAGCATTTT	CAWSGGSQPQHF
TRBV9	TRBJ2-3	once	TRBD2	TGTGCCAGCAGCGTAGTTGGTAGCGGGAGCACAGATACGCAGTATTTT	CASSVVGSGSTDTQYF
TRBV7-2	TRBJ1-1	once	-	TGTGCCAGCAGCTCGACAGGTAGCGGGACTGAAGCTTTCTTT	CASSSTGSGTEAFF
TRBV27	TRBJ1-2	-	TRBD1	TGTGCCAGCAGTCGGACAGGCCCTTCTTATGGCTACACCTTC	CASSRTGPSYGYTF
TRBV7-9	TRBJ1-6	-	-	TGTGCCAGCAGCTTAGCCAAAAAGGGACTCTCCTATAATTCACCCCTCCACTTT	CASSLAKKGLSYNSPLHF
TRBV12-3/TRBV12-4	TRBJ2-5	-	-	TGTGCCAGCAGTTTTGGATCGGAGACCCAGTACTTC	CASSFGSETQYF
TRBV5-6	TRBJ2-7	-	TRBD2	TGTGCCAGCAGCTCGGGACTAGCAAACGAGCAGTACTTC	CASSSGLANEQYF
TRBV5-1	TRBJ2-2	-	-	TGCGCCAGCAGCTTGGAGGGCAGCTCGAACACCGGGGAGCTGTTTTTT	CASSLEGSSNTGELFF
TRBV14	TRBJ2-3	-	-	TGTGCCAGCAGCCAAGATCTAAGGACTACCTTAAGGGATTTT	CASSQDLRTTLRDF
TRBV7-2	TRBJ2-3	-	TRBD2	TGTGCCAGCAGCCCCAGACTAGCGGGAAGCACAGATACGCAGTATTTT	CASSPRLAGSTDTQYF
TRBV9	TRBJ1-2	-	-	TGTGCCAGCAGCGTAGGAGGCAGGGGATCCGGCTACACCTTC	CASSVGGRGSGYTF
TRBV10-1	TRBJ2-2	-	-	TGCGCCAGCAGTCCAGGGTCCTCCACCGGGGAGCTGTTTTTT	CASSPGSSTGELFF
TRBV5-4	TRBJ2-1	-	TRBD2	TGTGCCAGCAGCTTAGGTGGGACTAGCGGGGTTGAGCAGTTCTTC	CASSLGGTSGVEQFF